The rows below give T cell receptor beta chains drawn from one sample of a study of identical twins. TCRdb re-derived calls from the 5' RACE reads in MiXCR, one entry per CDR3 protein. The sample consists of around 480,000 distinct CDR3 sequences, approximately 15% of them appearing once. This same sample was also taken into another study, of yellow fever vaccine responses in identical twins.

The sample comprised CD4+ T cells sorted from blood. These receptors were collected from a woman aged 18 to 35 in good health. The CDR3 runs from the conserved cysteine through the conserved F or W. The D gene is left open where the match is weak. The size entry is marked missing in some rows and otherwise reads once, few, many or a size class.

D	size	V	J	CDR3	DNA
TRBD2	NA	TRBV4-3	TRBJ2-1	CASSQLAGGLVGEQFF	TGCGCCAGCAGCCAGCTAGCGGGAGGGCTAGTTGGGGAGCAGTTCTTC
NA	NA	TRBV5-1	TRBJ2-1	CASSLDGPSPYNEQFF	TGCGCCAGCAGCCTCGACGGTCCCAGCCCTTACAATGAGCAGTTCTTC
NA	many	TRBV28	TRBJ1-5	CASRPVTGSNQPQHF	TGTGCCAGCAGACCCGTAACCGGGAGCAATCAGCCCCAGCATTTT
NA	NA	TRBV9	TRBJ2-7	CASAFRPSYEQYF	TGTGCCAGCGCATTCCGCCCTTCCTACGAGCAGTACTTC
NA	few	TRBV7-2	TRBJ1-2	CASSLVATAGGYTF	TGTGCCAGCAGCTTAGTGGCGACAGCCGGGGGCTACACCTTC
NA	few	TRBV29-1	TRBJ2-1	CSVEGGEREQFF	TGCAGCGTTGAAGGTGGGGAGCGTGAGCAGTTCTTC
NA	few	TRBV3-1	TRBJ1-1	CASSLPGRANTEAFF	TGTGCCAGCAGCCTCCCGGGCAGGGCGAACACTGAAGCTTTCTTT
TRBD2	NA	TRBV28	TRBJ2-3	CASSLSLPWSSGGALEFPDTQYF	TGTGCCAGCAGTTTATCACTGCCCTGGAGTAGCGGGGGGGCCTTAGAGTTCCCAGATACGCAGTATTTT
TRBD1	many	TRBV5-1	TRBJ2-5	CASSRGVRTLDRPQTQYF	TGCGCCAGCAGCCGAGGCGTACGGACTTTGGACAGGCCTCAGACCCAGTACTTC
NA	few	TRBV20-1	TRBJ1-5	CSARKSGGHQPQHF	TGCAGTGCGAGGAAGTCTGGGGGGCATCAGCCCCAGCATTTT
NA	few	TRBV20-1	TRBJ2-2	CSARDLRGTNTGELFF	TGCAGTGCTAGAGATCTAAGGGGCACGAACACCGGGGAGCTGTTTTTT
NA	few	TRBV27	TRBJ1-5	CARDPPQHF	TGTGCCAGGGATCCGCCCCAGCATTTT
TRBD1	few	TRBV5-1	TRBJ1-1	CASSLNRDRNTEAFF	TGCGCCAGCAGCTTGAACCGGGACAGGAACACTGAAGCTTTCTTT
TRBD2	NA	TRBV11-2	TRBJ2-3	CASSWTSGGVRSTDTQYF	TGTGCCAGCAGCTGGACTAGCGGGGGGGTTAGGAGCACAGATACGCAGTATTTT
NA	NA	TRBV5-1	TRBJ2-7	CASSRSPGAYEQYF	TGCGCCAGCAGCAGATCCCCGGGGGCCTACGAGCAGTACTTC
TRBD1	NA	TRBV6-2/TRBV6-3	TRBJ1-5	CASSSTGVNQPQHF	TGTGCCAGCAGTTCCACAGGGGTCAATCAGCCCCAGCATTTT
TRBD2	many	TRBV12-3/TRBV12-4	TRBJ2-2	CASRLGLAGGYTGELFF	TGTGCCAGCAGACTTGGCCTAGCGGGAGGTTATACCGGGGAGCTGTTTTTT
TRBD1	many	TRBV5-1	TRBJ2-4	CASSPGLENRGHNIQYF	TGCGCCAGCAGCCCGGGTCTAGAGAACAGGGGGCATAACATTCAGTACTTC
NA	NA	TRBV9	TRBJ2-1	CASSVEWGEQFF	TGTGCCAGCAGCGTAGAGTGGGGGGAGCAGTTCTTC
TRBD1	few	TRBV4-2	TRBJ1-6	CASSQDPGTANSPLHF	TGTGCCAGCAGCCAAGACCCCGGGACAGCGAATTCACCCCTCCACTTT
NA	NA	TRBV25-1	TRBJ2-7	CASSDSRQITYEQYF	TGTGCCAGCAGTGATAGCCGACAGATAACCTACGAGCAGTACTTC
TRBD2	few	TRBV28	TRBJ2-7	CASSDRTSGSYEQYF	TGTGCCAGCAGTGATAGGACTAGCGGATCCTACGAGCAGTACTTC
NA	NA	TRBV29-1	TRBJ1-1	CSVRTLSFIEAFF	TGCAGCGTTCGGACATTAAGTTTCATTGAAGCTTTCTTT
TRBD2	NA	TRBV7-9	TRBJ2-2	CAPGVAGMNTGELFF	TGTGCCCCCGGGGTAGCGGGCATGAACACCGGGGAGCTGTTTTTT
TRBD1	few	TRBV10-3	TRBJ2-3	CAITAGDRVTDTQYF	TGTGCCATCACGGCGGGGGACAGGGTCACAGATACGCAGTATTTT
TRBD1	many	TRBV6-2/TRBV6-3	TRBJ2-1	CASSRPTGYAYNEQFF	TGTGCCAGCAGTCGTCCGACAGGGTACGCTTACAATGAGCAGTTCTTC
TRBD1	NA	TRBV5-1	TRBJ1-4	CASSLGQGGEKLFF	TGCGCCAGCAGCCTCGGACAGGGAGGGGAAAAACTGTTTTTT
NA	many	TRBV7-9	TRBJ2-1	CASSLALTGEANEQFF	TGTGCCAGCAGCTTAGCGCTAACTGGGGAGGCCAATGAGCAGTTCTTC
NA	NA	TRBV20-1	TRBJ2-7	CSAGPLTGFSEQYF	TGCAGTGCGGGCCCCTTGACAGGCTTCAGCGAGCAGTACTTC
NA	NA	TRBV18	TRBJ1-6	CASSPSGERSPLHF	TGTGCCAGCTCACCATCCGGGGAGCGGTCACCCCTCCACTTT
NA	many	TRBV5-1	TRBJ2-3	CASSSVRTYTDTQYF	TGCGCCAGCAGTTCGGTCCGGACATACACAGATACGCAGTATTTT
NA	NA	TRBV12-3/TRBV12-4	TRBJ2-7	CASSSPLGEQYF	TGTGCCAGCAGTTCCCCCCTGGGGGAGCAGTACTTC
NA	many	TRBV7-6	TRBJ2-7	CASSLEASWNYEQYF	TGTGCCAGCAGCTTAGAGGCTAGCTGGAACTACGAGCAGTACTTC
TRBD1	NA	TRBV9	TRBJ2-1	CASSVEDRVYHEQFF	TGTGCCAGCAGCGTTGAGGACAGGGTCTACCATGAGCAGTTCTTC
NA	NA	TRBV12-3/TRBV12-4	TRBJ2-7	CASRTRASESEQYF	TGTGCCAGCAGGACAAGGGCCTCAGAGTCCGAGCAGTACTTC
NA	few	TRBV6-5	TRBJ2-7	CASSTSSVRGEQYF	TGTGCCAGCAGTACCTCTAGTGTCCGTGGAGAGCAGTACTTC
NA	NA	TRBV6-1	TRBJ1-2	CASSEALTNYGYTF	TGTGCCAGCAGTGAAGCGCTGACTAACTATGGCTACACCTTC
TRBD1	NA	TRBV6-5	TRBJ2-5	CASSYGTASGETQYF	TGTGCCAGCAGTTATGGGACAGCCTCGGGGGAGACCCAGTACTTC
TRBD1	NA	TRBV27	TRBJ1-5	CASSLTSGGLNQPQHF	TGTGCCAGCAGTCTAACCTCAGGGGGACTCAATCAGCCCCAGCATTTT
NA	NA	TRBV19	TRBJ1-1	CASSPRRRDTEAFF	TGTGCCAGTAGTCCTCGAAGACGGGACACTGAAGCTTTCTTT
TRBD2	NA	TRBV2	TRBJ2-2	CASTLAGTGELFF	TGTGCCAGCACCCTAGCGGGAACCGGGGAGCTGTTTTTT
TRBD1	few	TRBV12-3/TRBV12-4	TRBJ2-7	CASRIQGAGSYEQYF	TGTGCCAGCAGGATTCAGGGGGCCGGCTCCTACGAGCAGTACTTC
TRBD1	many	TRBV12-3/TRBV12-4	TRBJ2-1	CASSSTGGGNEQFF	TGTGCCAGCAGTTCAACAGGGGGCGGGAATGAGCAGTTCTTC
TRBD2	NA	TRBV3-1	TRBJ2-5	CASSTRTSGGYQETQYF	TGTGCCAGCAGCACCCGGACTAGCGGGGGTTACCAAGAGACCCAGTACTTC
TRBD2	NA	TRBV12-5	TRBJ2-1	CASGWSGGKAYNEQFF	TGTGCTAGTGGTTGGTCGGGAGGGAAAGCTTACAATGAGCAGTTCTTC
TRBD1	many	TRBV12-3/TRBV12-4	TRBJ2-4	CASSFYLGTGAKNIQYF	TGTGCCAGCAGTTTCTATCTGGGGACAGGGGCTAAAAACATTCAGTACTTC